This passage covers 30 T cell receptor beta chains from one sample sequenced in a study of control samples from healthy donors and cancer patients. The table came from immunoSEQ multiplex PCR; TCRdb's copy has only in-frame clones and leaves some out. The sample consists of roughly 200,000 clones, around 94% of them appearing once. Material: blood. All receptors derive from a man aged 50-60 years in good health.

A single count supports this clone. The gene calls are TRBV4-1 and TRBJ1-3; D is unresolved. V lost 3 bases, J lost 0 bases, and 12 bases lay in between. The length of the CDR3 is 16 residues. CDR1 is MGHRA and CDR2 is YSYEKL in the germline V gene. Here the CDR3 DNA reads TGCGCCAGCAGCCAGACGGAGTCGTCCTCTGGAAACACCATATATTTT. Translation gives CASSQTESSSGNTIYF.

This clone was recorded once. V gene TRBV28 combines with J gene TRBJ1-6, with D unclear. The germline V and J ends were trimmed by 6 bases and 17 bases, with 14 bases remaining between them. The CDR3 totals 11 residues. Germline CDR1 reads MDHEN; CDR2 reads SYDVKM. Written as DNA, the CDR3 is TGTGCCAGCAGCCTGAGGTCGGGGTTCCACTTT. Its translation is CASSLRSGFHF. The full variable domain, rest sourced from reference TRBV28 and TRBJ1-6, is DVKVTQSSRYLVKRTGEKVFLECVQDMDHENMFWYRQDPGLGLRLIYFSYDVKMKEKGDIPEGYSVSREKKERFSLILESASTNQTSMYLCASSLRSGFHFGNGTRLTVT.

The table lists this clone with a count of one. The J gene is TRBJ1-6, the V gene TRBV21-1; the D call in the table, TRBD1, was not verified against the DNA. TRBV21-1 represents a pseudogene. This CDR3 spans 20 amino acids. This chain's CDR3 is CASSKKDRVGKGQNNSPLHF. CDR3 DNA sequence: TGTGCCAGCAGCAAGAAGGATCGGGTGGGGAAGGGACAGAATAATTCACCCCTCCACTTT.

The count of this clone is one. V is TRBV15 and J is TRBJ1-2; the D gene is possibly TRBD1 (5 bases). V was clipped by 1 base and J by 7 bases, with 16 bases between them. CDR1 and CDR2 from the germline V gene are LNHNV and YYDKDF (reference sequence). CDR3 length: 15 residues. The CDR3 protein is CATSRGQRLGVGYTF. Written as DNA, the CDR3 is TGTGCCACCAGCAGAGGACAGCGTCTCGGGGTTGGCTACACCTTC.

The V and J genes are TRBV19 and TRBJ1-1, with D tentatively TRBD1 (5 bases). Trimming stripped 5 bases from V and 1 base from J, with 20 bases between. Germline CDR1 and CDR2: LNHDA and SQIVND (reference sequence). The CDR3 spans 17 residues. CDR3 sequence reads: CASSPLGQGGRNTEAFF. The CDR3 bases are TGTGCCAGTAGTCCCCTCGGCCAGGGAGGAAGGAACACTGAAGCTTTCTTT.

This chain joins TRBV7-6 and TRBJ2-5; D gene uncertain. Germline V gene data show CDR1 as SGHVS and CDR2 as FNYEAQ. The V gene lost 1 base and the J gene lost 0 bases, with 6 bases spanning the gap. This CDR3 region has 14 residues. This CDR3 reads CASSLGGYQETQYF. The CDR3 bases are TGTGCCAGCAGCTTAGGAGGATACCAAGAGACCCAGTACTTC.

In the case of this clone: This specimen includes other DNA sequences encoding the same CDR3. This chain links TRBV18 with TRBJ1-1; D uncertain. Germline CDR1 KGHSH, CDR2 LQKENI. The CDR3 totals 14 residues. V lost 0 bases and J lost 1, with 6 bases in between. The CDR3 loop is CASSPPSGNTEAFF. CDR3 nucleotide sequence: TGTGCCAGCTCACCACCATCCGGGAACACTGAAGCTTTCTTT.

The chain links TRBV28 to TRBJ1-3; D perhaps matches TRBD1 (6 bases). With 5 bases removed from V and 2 bases from J, the gap between germline ends came to 16 bases. Per germline, CDR1 MDHEN and CDR2 SYDVKM. The CDR3 loop spans 16 amino acids. The CDR3 region is CASSPASGAAGNTIYF. The CDR3 coding sequence is TGTGCCAGCAGTCCTGCGTCAGGGGCAGCTGGAAACACCATATATTTT.

In this sample, this clone turned up a few times. The chain couples TRBV7-9 to TRBJ2-7; 10 positions agree with TRBD2. CDR3 size: 14 residues. The V gene end was trimmed by 2 bases and the J gene end by 7 bases; junction bases not matched to a gene: 5. Germline V gives CDR1 SEHNR, CDR2 FQNEAQ (reference sequence). The CDR3 nucleotides read TGTGCCAGCAGCTTACTAGCGGGGGCAGGGGAGCAGTACTTC. Amino acid sequence: CASSLLAGAGEQYF.

Concerning this clone itself: This same CDR3 is encoded by further DNA sequences in the sample. The V call is TRBV6-1, the J call TRBJ1-2; D not certain. V shed 2 bases and J shed 5 bases, with 6 bases lying between them. The CDR3 extends over 12 amino acids. Looked up from germline, CDR1 is MNHNS and CDR2 is SASEGT. The CDR3: CASSEWRYGYTF. The CDR3 DNA is TGTGCCAGCAGTGAATGGAGATATGGCTACACCTTC.

This clone has just one count. V gene TRBV3-1 (or the pseudogene TRBV3-2) combines with J gene TRBJ2-7; 7 nucleotides match TRBD2. Unmatched junction bases numbered 4, after V lost 0 bases and J lost 11 bases. This CDR3 region has 12 residues. Germline V gene lookup returns CDR1 LGHDT and CDR2 YNNKEL (reference sequence). The CDR3 region is CASSQEWGGKYF. Here the CDR3 DNA reads TGTGCCAGCAGCCAAGAGTGGGGGGGGAAGTACTTC.

This chain links TRBV3-1 (or the pseudogene TRBV3-2) with TRBJ2-3, with 14 bases identical to TRBD2. The ends lost 4 bases at V and 2 bases at J; junction bases unmatched: 5. The CDR3 contains 17 residues. Per the germline V gene, CDR1 is LGHDT and CDR2 is YNNKEL (reference sequence). As DNA, the CDR3 is TGTGCCAGCAGCCTGAGGACTAGCGGGGGGCTCACAGATACGCAGTATTTT. Translating gives CASSLRTSGGLTDTQYF.

The rearrangement uses TRBV25-1 and TRBJ1-1; unclear D gene. This CDR3 contains 13 residues. The germline gives CDR1 MGHDK, CDR2 SYGVNS. V lost 6 bases and J lost 11, with 19 bases in between. The CDR3 nucleotides read TGTGCCAGCAGCCCCAAAGGGCAGTTTGGGGCTTTCTTT. It specifies CASSPKGQFGAFF.

The chain carries TRBV5-4 and TRBJ1-2, with 9 positions matching TRBD1. The CDR3 is 15 residues long. V was pared by 1 base and J by 7 bases, with 8 bases of the junction left unmatched. Germline V gene sequence: CDR1 SGHNT, CDR2 YYREEE (reference sequence). The CDR3 nucleotides are TGTGCCAGCAGCTTGCCGGGACAGGGTCGGGTTGGCTACACCTTC. Translation: CASSLPGQGRVGYTF. Full variable domain (rest looked up from reference TRBV5-4 and TRBJ1-2): ETGVTQSPTHLIKTRGQQVTLRCSSQSGHNTVSWYQQALGQGPQFIFQYYREEENGRGNFPPRFSGLQFPNYSSELNVNALELDDSALYLCASSLPGQGRVGYTFGSGTRLTVV.

This clone was detected once. The chain recombines TRBV28 with TRBJ2-7, with D possibly being TRBD1 (5 bases). Looked up from germline, CDR1 is MDHEN and CDR2 is SYDVKM. V was cut by 5 bases and J by 2 bases, with 10 bases left in between. CDR3 length equals 13 residues. The CDR3 loop reads CASSRQGPYEQYF. As DNA, the CDR3 is TGTGCCAGCAGTCGGCAGGGCCCCTACGAGCAGTACTTC.

The rearrangement joins TRBV15 to TRBJ2-7; 7 bases agree with TRBD2. V shed 8 bases and J 3 bases; nucleotides not matched to a gene: 7. Germline values: CDR1 LNHNV, CDR2 YYDKDF (reference sequence). The length of the CDR3 is 13 residues. The CDR3 reads CATGEREYYEQYF. The CDR3 DNA is TGTGCCACCGGAGAGCGGGAATACTACGAGCAGTACTTC.

The chain links TRBV3-1 (or the pseudogene TRBV3-2) to TRBJ2-6; D unclear. V gave up 0 bases and J gave up 4 bases, with 4 bases separating them. This CDR3 is 14 amino acids long. Germline V gene data show CDR1 as LGHDT and CDR2 as YNNKEL (reference sequence). CDR3 residues: CASSQDWGANVLTF. The CDR3 DNA sequence: TGTGCCAGCAGCCAAGATTGGGGGGCCAACGTCCTGACTTTC.

This clone was picked up one time. The identical CDR3 is also encoded by other nucleotide sequences in the sample. The rearrangement uses TRBV7-2 and TRBJ1-5; D perhaps matches TRBD1 (6 bases). V was pared by 5 bases and J by 3 bases, with 14 bases between. CDR1 and CDR2 from the germline V gene are SGHTA and FQGNSA. CDR3 size: 15 residues. CDR3 sequence: CASSPGGQPNQPQHF. The CDR3 bases are TGTGCCAGCAGCCCTGGGGGGCAGCCCAATCAGCCCCAGCATTTT.

The chain recombines TRBV6-1 with TRBJ2-5; D may be TRBD2 (6 bases). From germline, CDR1 is MNHNS and CDR2 SASEGT. This CDR3 is built from 16 residues. Trimming pared 4 bases from V and 5 bases from J, leaving 20 bases between. In DNA, the CDR3 is TGTGCCAGCAGTGGCCGGGACGGGGGAAGATACGAGACCCAGTACTTC. Translated, it gives CASSGRDGGRYETQYF.

At least ten counts were recorded for this clone. This chain links TRBV24-1 with TRBJ1-5; D is ambiguous. Trimming took off 5 bases at V and 1 base at J, with 8 bases between the two ends. Per germline, CDR1 KGHDR and CDR2 SFDVKD. The length of the CDR3 is 14 residues. The CDR3 DNA follows: TGTGCCACCAGTGTTACTAGCAGCAATCAGCCCCAGCATTTT. Its translation is CATSVTSSNQPQHF.

V usage is TRBV19 and J usage is TRBJ1-4; 9 nucleotides match TRBD1. The length of the CDR3 is 15 residues. CDR1 and CDR2 (germline): LNHDA, SQIVND (reference sequence). V shed 7 bases and J 6 bases; nucleotides not matched to a gene: 9. CDR3 nucleotide sequence: TGTGCCAGTACCGTTACAGGGGGCGGCTATGAAAAACTGTTTTTT. Amino acids: CASTVTGGGYEKLFF. The variable domain in full, completed from reference TRBV19 and TRBJ1-4, reads DGGITQSPKYLFRKEGQNVTLSCEQNLNHDAMYWYRQDPGQGLRLIYYSQIVNDFQKGDIAEGYSVSREKKESFPLTVTSAQKNPTAFYLCASTVTGGGYEKLFFGSGTQLSVL.

V and J are TRBV19 and TRBJ1-2, with 11 bases that match TRBD1. Germline V gives CDR1 LNHDA, CDR2 SQIVND (reference sequence). J gave up 1 base and V 6 bases, and 7 bases lay outside the gene matches. The CDR3 is 16 residues long. CDR3 bases: TGTGCCAGTAGGAGGACAGGGGGCTGGGGTAACTATGGCTACACCTTC. Encoded protein: CASRRTGGWGNYGYTF.

This chain connects TRBV7-2 to TRBJ1-4; D remains ambiguous. Looked up from germline, CDR1 is SGHTA and CDR2 is FQGNSA. V lost 4 bases, J lost 0 bases, and 12 bases lay in between. The CDR3 is 16 amino acids. The CDR3 DNA follows: TGTGCCAGCAGCTCTATAGGAGCCGCAACTAATGAAAAACTGTTTTTT. Translating gives CASSSIGAATNEKLFF.

The CDR3 DNA reads as TGCGCCAGCAGCTTAGCGGGGGGGATTACAGATACGCAGTATTTT. Its translation: CASSLAGGITDTQYF. V and J are TRBV5-1 and TRBJ2-3, with TRBD2 matching over 10 bases. The CDR3 extends over 15 amino acids. Per germline, CDR1 SGHRS and CDR2 YFSETQ. V lost 2 bases and J lost 3; bases outside the gene matches: 3.

This clone was counted only a few times. This chain links TRBV6-2 or TRBV6-3 with TRBJ2-7; TRBD1 is a possible D gene (5 bases). The germline CDR1 and CDR2 sequences are MNHEY and SVGEGT. This CDR3 has 14 amino acids. V dropped 2 bases and J dropped 2 bases, with 10 bases sitting between them. As DNA, the CDR3 is TGTGCCAGCAGTTACAGGGGCGGAACCTACGAGCAGTACTTC. This encodes CASSYRGGTYEQYF.

V gene TRBV5-1 combines with J gene TRBJ1-1, with TRBD1 matching over 8 bases. V was clipped by 5 bases and J by 5 bases; unmatched bases: 20. CDR3 length: 18 residues. Per the germline V gene, CDR1 is SGHRS and CDR2 is YFSETQ. CDR3 loop: CASSPGTGPGAMGTEAFF. The CDR3 coding sequence is TGCGCCAGCAGTCCCGGGACAGGCCCGGGGGCCATGGGTACTGAAGCTTTCTTT. Variable domain in full (rest from reference TRBV5-1 and TRBJ1-1): KAGVTQTPRYLIKTRGQQVTLSCSPISGHRSVSWYQQTPGQGLQFLFEYFSETQRNKGNFPGRFSGRQFSNSRSEMNVSTLELGDSALYLCASSPGTGPGAMGTEAFFGQGTRLTVV.

V is TRBV28 and J is TRBJ1-1; unclear D gene. Germline loops: CDR1 MDHEN, CDR2 SYDVKM. V was clipped by 5 bases and J by 5 bases, with 18 bases between them. This CDR3 is built from 15 residues. As DNA, the CDR3 is TGTGCCAGCAGTCCGGACGCGCCAGGTAAAACTGAAGCTTTCTTT. Its protein product is CASSPDAPGKTEAFF.

The chain couples TRBV5-1 to TRBJ2-7, with 7 nucleotides matching TRBD1. Unmatched junction bases numbered 7, after V lost 0 bases and J lost 1 base. Per the germline V gene, CDR1 is SGHRS and CDR2 is YFSETQ. The CDR3 contains 16 residues. The CDR3 loop reads CASSLGSGTESYEQYV. In DNA form, the CDR3 reads TGCGCCAGCAGCTTGGGTTCCGGGACAGAGTCCTACGAGCAGTACGTC.

The chain is built from TRBV5-1 and TRBJ2-2, with no clear D. The CDR3 is made up of 14 amino acids. V was trimmed by 6 bases and J by 0 bases, leaving 9 bases between them. Germline CDR1 reads SGHRS; CDR2 reads YFSETQ. The CDR3: CASTALANTGELFF. DNA of the CDR3: TGCGCCAGCACCGCACTCGCGAACACCGGGGAGCTGTTTTTT.

The CDR3: CAKGSTEAFF. CDR3 nucleotide sequence: TGTGCCAAGGGGAGCACTGAAGCTTTCTTT. V gene TRBV6-4 combines with J gene TRBJ1-1; perhaps TRBD1 as D (5 bases). CDR3 size: 10 residues. Trimming pared 10 bases from V and 4 bases from J, leaving 7 bases between. The germline V gene has CDR1 MRHNA and CDR2 SNTAGT.